This TCR beta chain derives from a study of early T cells in non-severe SARS-CoV-2 infection. TCRdb independently ran MiXCR on the 5' RACE reads; one entry per CDR3 protein. The table includes fewer than 120,000 distinct CDR3 sequences, 10% to 15% detected once. A few counts support this clonotype. The germline V and J ends were trimmed by 6 bases and 5 bases, with 13 bases remaining between them. The CDR3 is made up of 14 amino acids. Germline V lookup: CDR1 SGHTA, CDR2 FQGNSA. The sequence was collected from an adult who was a healthcare worker with PCR-confirmed SARS-CoV-2 infection or an uninfected control (not recorded which). The chain joins TRBV7-2 to TRBJ1-4; unclear D gene. This specimen was whole blood, taken at baseline. In DNA, the CDR3 is TGTGCCAGCAGTCGAGCCATAGAGAATGAAAAACTGTTTTTT. It encodes CASSRAIENEKLFF.